The clone carrying this T cell receptor beta chain was seen a single time. Data came from immunoSEQ multiplex PCR; TCRdb stores just in-frame clones and leaves some out. Counted here are about 88,000 clones, roughly 93% occurring once; the ten biggest clones make up about 0.23%. The sample comes from a study of technical replicates of blood from a few donors. V was pared by 6 bases and J by 6 bases, with 6 bases of the junction left unmatched. This CDR3 has 12 amino acids. Germline values: CDR1 SQVTM, CDR2 ANQGSEA. Material: T cells isolated from PBMCs. V usage is TRBV29-1 and J usage is TRBJ1-1; the match to TRBD1 covers 8 bases. The clonotype originates from a human donor in good health. The CDR3 protein is CSVLTGEAEAFF. The DNA of the CDR3 is TGCAGCGTCCTGACAGGGGAGGCTGAAGCTTTCTTT.